These T cell receptor beta chains were read from a single sample in a study of blood T cell repertoires in COVID-19. Generated by immunoSEQ multiplex PCR, the TCRdb table keeps only in-frame clones and is missing some. The data show 150,000 to 200,000 clones, around 72% seen once. What was sequenced was peripheral blood. These receptors came from an elderly woman with acute or convalescent COVID-19. The conserved cysteine and the conserved F or W are not part of the CDR3 here. The order of the fields is J gene, CDR3 length, clone size, V gene, CDR3 protein. Clone size is given for some rows only: seen once, a few or many times, or a class if the clone is expanded.

>TRBJ2-1|16|few|TRBV11-2
ASSLDRTLLAGHWEQF
>TRBJ2-7|11|NA|TRBV27
ASSFGRNYEQY
>TRBJ2-1|14|NA|TRBV13
ASSFVTSGRAVEQF
>TRBJ1-2|14|NA|TRBV18
ASFRDSQYSNYGYT
>TRBJ2-5|11|NA|TRBV30
AWSVVGGETQY
>TRBJ1-2|12|few|TRBV6-1
ASSDTWGGDGYT
>TRBJ2-5|9|NA|TRBV2
ASGRGETQY
>TRBJ1-5|12|NA|TRBV5-5
ASSLSGGDQPQH
>TRBJ2-7|13|NA|TRBV9
ASSARDRSSYEQY
>TRBJ2-5|13|NA|TRBV10-3
AIRMGDTFQETQY
>TRBJ2-3|12|NA|TRBV5-4
ASSWRASTDTQY
>TRBJ2-7|11|few|TRBV12-3/TRBV12-4
ASSLSGSYEQY
>TRBJ2-7|14|NA|TRBV21-1
ASSGRDSRRPYEQY
>TRBJ1-2|14|NA|TRBV3-1/TRBV3-2
ASSQAPGHRVAGYT
>TRBJ2-5|10|NA|TRBV19
ATEGLGETQY
>TRBJ1-5|18|NA|TRBV28
ASSFSIKQGSGSWNQPQH
>TRBJ1-1|16|NA|TRBV19
ASSIFGGGGSFGAEAF
>TRBJ2-1|14|NA|TRBV5-4
ASSLAGTGGYNEQF
>TRBJ2-2|13|NA|TRBV23-1
ASSQGQGDTGELF
>TRBJ2-7|11|NA|TRBV10-2
ASKGQGIYEQY
>TRBJ2-1|14|NA|TRBV14
ASSQTQGSGFNEQF
>TRBJ2-2|12|NA|TRBV29-1
SVTSVANTGELF
>TRBJ2-1|10|NA|TRBV19
ASNNRRNEQF
>TRBJ2-1|13|NA|TRBV9
ASRNLAEPYNEQF
>TRBJ2-2|12|NA|TRBV3-1/TRBV3-2
ASSQGTGAGELF
>TRBJ2-3|12|NA|TRBV6-4
ASSGTGGADTQY
>TRBJ2-5|11|NA|TRBV7-2
ASSRGTGETQY
>TRBJ1-1|12|NA|TRBV28
ASSRQPLNTEAF
>TRBJ2-1|15|NA|TRBV5-1
ASSRFLGESSPNEQF
>TRBJ2-7|13|once|TRBV5-4
ASSSGTSGIYEQY
>TRBJ1-2|15|NA|TRBV9
ASSVGLEGAQRYGYT
>TRBJ1-2|11|NA|TRBV30
AWSRDRPYGYT
>TRBJ2-7|12|NA|TRBV10-3
AISESGGFYEQY
>TRBJ1-4|12|NA|TRBV28
ASRRQGAGEKLF
>TRBJ2-1|11|NA|TRBV5-4
ASSLVSGGEQF
>TRBJ2-6|15|NA|TRBV5-1
ASSLWTETSGANVLT
>TRBJ2-3|13|few|TRBV19
ASSIDPSVSDTQY
>TRBJ1-2|11|NA|TRBV2
ASSESGAGGYT
>TRBJ2-4|14|many|TRBV14
ASSQGRGLAKNIQY
>TRBJ2-3|13|few|TRBV5-1
ASSLGLAGTDTQY
>TRBJ1-5|11|NA|TRBV29-1
SVGEAGGQPQH
>TRBJ2-1|13|NA|TRBV4-3
ASSPQGTSINEQF
>TRBJ1-3|12|NA|TRBV5-1
ASSEQSSGNTIY
>TRBJ2-3|13|few|TRBV11-2
ASSTGLAGTDTQY
>TRBJ1-5|13|once|TRBV27
ASSLDGQDRQPQH
>TRBJ2-6|15|NA|TRBV18
ASSPQREVGGANVLT
>TRBJ2-1|13|NA|TRBV7-9
ASSPTSGEYNEQF
>TRBJ2-6|13|NA|TRBV6-6
ASSPTNSGANVLT
>TRBJ2-2|13|NA|TRBV12-5
ASGLRLENTGELF
>TRBJ2-7|11|NA|TRBV6-6
ASTAGVSREQY
>TRBJ1-5|11|NA|TRBV19
ASTTGEIQPQH
>TRBJ2-2|12|many|TRBV10-1
ASSEEQGTGELF
>TRBJ2-1|11|once|TRBV11-3
ASSFLAAGEQF
>TRBJ1-1|13|NA|TRBV6-5
ASTSSWTPNTEAF
>TRBJ2-7|11|few|TRBV5-1
ASSPGLGNEQY
>TRBJ2-1|13|NA|TRBV6-5
ASNKPGLAGDEQF
>TRBJ2-7|13|once|TRBV18
ASSPRGSSGDEQY
>TRBJ1-6|14|NA|TRBV27
ASTTRGAAYNSPLH
>TRBJ1-2|14|NA|TRBV15
ATSNRTGWVNYGYT
>TRBJ2-7|10|NA|TRBV30
AWSVGGNEQY